The 22 T cell receptor beta chains listed next were all sequenced from one sample in a study of T cell responses to AZD1222 COVID-19 vaccine. Assay used: immunoSEQ multiplex PCR; TCRdb lists only in-frame clones, some missing. Of some 130,000 clones in the sample, roughly 90% are singletons; the top ten hold over 2.5%. The material sequenced was peripheral blood, taken on day 0 of AZD1222 vaccination. Receptors were obtained from an adult in good health.

The chain couples TRBV4-1 to TRBJ2-7; TRBD2 matches 13 bases. The J segment lost 2 bases and the V segment lost 4 bases, leaving 2 bases of the junction unmatched. The CDR3 extends over 15 amino acids. The germline V gene has CDR1 MGHRA and CDR2 YSYEKL. CDR3 nucleotides: TGCGCCAGCAGCCTCGGACTAGCGGGAGCCTACGAGCAGTACTTC. This translates into CASSLGLAGAYEQYF.

The V call is TRBV2, the J call TRBJ2-7; D is unresolved. V lost 4 bases to trimming and J lost 6 bases, with 7 bases between them. Looked up from germline, CDR1 is SNHLY and CDR2 is FYNNEI. The CDR3 sequence is 11 residues long. The CDR3 spells CASSGVTEQYF. The CDR3 nucleotides read TGTGCCAGCAGTGGGGTAACCGAGCAGTACTTC.

The rearrangement links TRBV5-4 to TRBJ2-7; tentatively, D is TRBD1 (5 bases). The CDR3 spans 12 residues. Per the germline V gene, CDR1 is SGHNT and CDR2 is YYREEE (reference sequence). With 4 bases removed from V and 5 bases from J, the gap between germline ends came to 10 bases. This CDR3 reads CASSPQGNEQYF. CDR3 nucleotides: TGTGCCAGCAGCCCCCAGGGTAACGAGCAGTACTTC.

About this clone: A read error may account for a junction end that differs from germline. This rearrangement joins TRBV6-1 to TRBJ1-2, with D uncertain. Looked up from germline, CDR1 is MNHNS and CDR2 is SASEGT. The CDR3 runs 10 residues. CDR3 nucleotide sequence: TGTGCCAGCAGTGAACTCGGGCTGGGCTTC. Amino acids: CASSELGLGF.

V gene TRBV2 combines with J gene TRBJ2-5, with 7 bases matching TRBD2. Losses at the gene ends were 8 bases for V and 5 bases for J; bases not matched to a gene: 2. This CDR3 has 11 residues. Germline V gene data show CDR1 as SNHLY and CDR2 as FYNNEI. CDR3 sequence reads: CASGLVETQYF. The CDR3 DNA sequence: TGTGCCAGCGGACTAGTGGAGACCCAGTACTTC. The full variable domain, with the rest looked up from reference TRBV2 and TRBJ2-5, is EPEVTQTPSHQVTQMGQEVILRCVPISNHLYFYWYRQILGQKVEFLVSFYNNEISEKSEIFDDQFSVERPDGSNFTLKIRSTKLEDSAMYFCASGLVETQYFGPGTRLLVL.

The chain combines TRBV4-1 with TRBJ1-4; D may be TRBD1 (5 bases). The CDR3 covers 16 residues. V shed 0 bases and J shed 3 bases, with 11 bases lying between them. The germline V gene has CDR1 MGHRA and CDR2 YSYEKL. Here the CDR3 DNA reads TGCGCCAGCAGCCAAGAAATGTGGACATCTAATGAAAAACTGTTTTTT. Its protein product is CASSQEMWTSNEKLFF.

V and J are TRBV20-1 and TRBJ1-5; D gene unclear. The germline V gene has CDR1 DFQATT and CDR2 SNEGSKA (reference sequence). CDR3 length: 11 amino acids. Trimming stripped 1 base from V and 9 bases from J, with 7 bases between. CDR3 in DNA: TGCAGTGCTAGAGGGCCGGGGCCCCAGCATTTT. This sequence encodes CSARGPGPQHF.

The CDR3 DNA is TGTGCCAGCAGCCAAGTGAATCCCACGAACACCGGGGAGCTGTTTTTT. This sequence encodes CASSQVNPTNTGELFF. The V and J genes are TRBV14 and TRBJ2-2, with no clear D. This CDR3 contains 16 residues. The V gene's germline CDR1 is SGHDN and CDR2 FVKESK. V was shortened by 1 base and J by 0 bases, with 9 bases between the two germline ends.

The chain is built from TRBV5-1 and TRBJ2-3; no firm D call. The V and J ends lost 0 bases and 3 bases respectively, with 2 bases between them. This CDR3 spans 12 amino acids. Per the germline V gene, CDR1 is SGHRS and CDR2 is YFSETQ. The CDR3 nucleotides are TGCGCCAGCAGCTTGGAGACAGATACGCAGTATTTT. This translates into CASSLETDTQYF.

This clone has a handful of counts. The J gene is TRBJ2-3, the V gene TRBV4-3; D is unclear. CDR1 and CDR2 from the germline V gene are LGHNA and YSLEER. CDR3 size: 15 residues. The V and J ends lost 5 bases and 5 bases respectively, with 17 bases between them. The CDR3 region has the DNA TGCGCCAGCAGCTTAAGGGCAGAGAGGATAGATACGCAGTATTTT. Translated, it gives CASSLRAERIDTQYF.

V gene TRBV5-8 combines with J gene TRBJ1-1, with TRBD1 as a possible D gene (5 bases). The CDR3 length is 15 residues. Germline V CDR1 and CDR2: SGHTS, YDEGEE. Trimming removed 3 bases from V and 2 bases from J, with 14 bases in between. In nucleotides, the CDR3 is TGTGCCAGCAGCTCTCCGACAGAAATAAACACTGAAGCTTTCTTT. Encoded protein: CASSSPTEINTEAFF.

Turning to this clone: The sample has other DNA sequences that encode this CDR3 too. The chain joins TRBV6-5 to TRBJ2-2; D ambiguous. Germline loops: CDR1 MNHEY, CDR2 SVGAGI. The CDR3 is made up of 13 amino acids. Trimming cost V 5 bases and J 4 bases, with 8 bases left between them. The CDR3 nucleotides are TGTGCCAGCAGTAAACCCAGCACCGGGGAGCTGTTTTTT. Translated, it gives CASSKPSTGELFF.

The chain carries TRBV15 and TRBJ2-5, with D possibly called TRBD1 or TRBD2 (7 bases each). V was trimmed by 1 base and J by 5 bases, leaving 20 bases between them. The V gene's germline CDR1 is LNHNV and CDR2 YYDKDF (reference sequence). The CDR3 is 17 residues long. The CDR3 coding sequence is TGTGCCACCAGCAGAGTTCCCGGGTTTCAGGGGGGGGAGACCCAGTACTTC. Translating gives CATSRVPGFQGGETQYF.

The V call is TRBV18, the J call TRBJ1-1; D perhaps matches TRBD1 (6 bases). This CDR3 is 13 amino acids long. V lost 3 bases and J lost 5, with 10 bases in between. Per germline, CDR1 KGHSH and CDR2 LQKENI. The CDR3 region has the DNA TGTGCCAGCTCACCGGGTCAGGGGACTGAAGCTTTCTTT. It specifies CASSPGQGTEAFF.

The rearrangement uses TRBV5-1 and TRBJ2-7, with 10 bases identical to TRBD2. CDR1 is SGHRS, CDR2 YFSETQ, per germline. CDR3 length: 17 amino acids. The V segment lost 4 bases and the J segment 0 bases; nucleotides outside the gene matches: 10. Here the CDR3 DNA reads TGCGCCAGCAGCCGGGCGGCTAGCGGGAGTGACTCCTACGAGCAGTACTTC. It yields the protein CASSRAASGSDSYEQYF.

This clone was recorded a few times. CDR3 sequence: CASTAGSWAGLNTEAFF. DNA for the CDR3: TGTGCCAGCACGGCGGGGAGCTGGGCAGGGCTGAACACTGAAGCTTTCTTT. The J gene is TRBJ1-1, the V gene TRBV5-8; TRBD1 is a possible D gene (5 bases). V was clipped by 6 bases and J by 0 bases, with 21 bases between them. The CDR3 loop spans 17 amino acids. Looked up from germline, CDR1 is SGHTS and CDR2 is YDEGEE.

V is TRBV6-5 and J is TRBJ1-6; D is ambiguous. Trimming removed 5 bases from V and 9 bases from J, with 17 bases in between. This CDR3 has 15 residues. Germline CDR1 is MNHEY and CDR2 is SVGAGI. CDR3 amino acids: CASSRRMGFRSPLHF. CDR3 coding DNA: TGTGCCAGCAGTAGACGGATGGGATTCCGTTCACCCCTCCACTTT.

The chain uses TRBV5-5 and TRBJ2-7, with D possibly being TRBD1 (7 bases). This CDR3 comprises 14 residues. The V gene lost 0 bases and the J gene lost 3 bases, with 10 bases spanning the gap. CDR1 and CDR2 from the germline V gene are SGHKS and YYEKEE (reference sequence). For the CDR3, the DNA is TGTGCCAGCAGCTTGGACAGGGGAGGCTACGAGCAGTACTTC. Residues: CASSLDRGGYEQYF.

The V gene is TRBV6-5, the J gene TRBJ1-2; D is unresolved. CDR3 length: 13 residues. V lost 4 bases and J 4 bases, leaving 10 bases between the germline ends. Germline values: CDR1 MNHEY, CDR2 SVGAGI. The CDR3 here is CASSFGKSYGYTF. CDR3 sequence (DNA): TGTGCCAGCAGTTTCGGGAAGAGCTATGGCTACACCTTC.

The genes are TRBV7-7 and TRBJ2-5; D perhaps matches TRBD2 (6 bases). Germline CDR1 SSHAT, CDR2 FNYEAQ (reference sequence). V was pared by 0 bases and J by 4 bases, with 15 bases between. The CDR3 has 16 residues. The CDR3 DNA is TGTGCCAGCAGCTTAGCTGCGGGAAGTAAGGGAGAGACCCAGTACTTC. Amino acid sequence: CASSLAAGSKGETQYF.

The V call is TRBV5-8, the J call TRBJ1-1; the D gene is possibly TRBD1 (6 bases). The V and J ends lost 1 base and 2 bases respectively, with 9 bases between them. Germline-derived CDR1 and CDR2 are SGHTS and YDEGEE. The CDR3 extends over 14 amino acids. The CDR3 sequence is CASSLSRGNTEAFF. In nucleotides, the CDR3 is TGTGCCAGCAGCTTGAGCAGGGGTAACACTGAAGCTTTCTTT.

This clone was found once. The chain recombines TRBV2 with TRBJ1-1; TRBD1 might be the D (6 bases). The CDR3 spans 13 residues. The germline V gene has CDR1 SNHLY and CDR2 FYNNEI. V lost 5 bases to trimming and J lost 6 bases, with 13 bases between them. CDR3 sequence: CASSRGEGAEAFF. DNA for the CDR3: TGTGCCAGCAGTAGGGGTGAGGGGGCTGAAGCTTTCTTT.